These 7 T cell receptor beta chains originate from one sample sequenced in a study of human T cells and chemical hapten exposure. TCRdb reprocessed the RACE reads via MiXCR and lists one record per CDR3 protein. Of 82,000 or so distinct CDR3 sequences in the sample, approximately 13% are singletons; the top ten hold roughly 5.9%. Time point here: patch test 3, about 24 weeks after DPC sensitization. The sample's treatment: therapeutic diphenylcyclopropenone sensitization with weekly scalp DPC. The sample in question was whole blood, obtained in connection with sensitization to the hapten diphenylcyclopropenone (DPC). The receptors were sampled from a woman in her forties or fifties with alopecia areata. Some clones in this sample may be carry-over from other donors' samples.

The table lists this clonotype with a few counts. This chain connects TRBV29-1 to TRBJ2-7; 8 bases agree with TRBD1. CDR3 length: 12 residues. The trim removed 4 bases at V and 3 bases at J, leaving 2 bases unmatched. Germline lookup yields CDR1 SQVTM and CDR2 ANQGSEA. The CDR3 protein is CSVAGQGYEQYF. The CDR3, as DNA: TGCAGCGTTGCCGGACAGGGCTACGAGCAGTACTTC.

This clonotype was found a few times. The chain employs TRBV20-1 and TRBJ2-5; TRBD2 matches 13 bases. Germline V lookup: CDR1 DFQATT, CDR2 SNEGSKA (reference sequence). This CDR3 has 15 residues. Unmatched junction bases numbered 4, after V lost 5 bases and J lost 1 base. Written as DNA, the CDR3 is TGCAGTGCTCCACGACTAGCGGGAGGCCAAGAGACCCAGTACTTC. Its translation: CSAPRLAGGQETQYF.

This clonotype appeared a few times. The chain is built from TRBV27 and TRBJ1-6; D unresolved. Trimming cost V 6 bases and J 3 bases, with 3 bases left between them. The CDR3 contains 12 residues. Germline V gives CDR1 MNHEY, CDR2 SMNVEV (reference sequence). The DNA for the CDR3 is TGTGCCAGCAGCGACTATAATTCACCCCTCCACTTT. Translation gives CASSDYNSPLHF.

This clonotype has only a few counts. The V and J genes are TRBV13 and TRBJ2-1; TRBD2 agrees at 8 bases. Trimming removed 5 bases from V and 5 bases from J; junction bases left unmatched: 11. CDR3 length: 16 amino acids. Germline loops: CDR1 PRHDT, CDR2 FYEKMQ (reference sequence). This chain's CDR3 is CASSAQAGVTHNEQFF. CDR3 in DNA: TGTGCCAGCAGCGCCCAAGCGGGAGTTACCCACAATGAGCAGTTCTTC. The full variable domain, in which reference TRBV13 and TRBJ2-1 provide the parts outside the CDR3, is AAGVIQSPRHLIKEKRETATLKCYPIPRHDTVYWYQQGPGQDPQFLISFYEKMQSDKGSIPDRFSAQQFSDYHSELNMSSLELGDSALYFCASSAQAGVTHNEQFFGPGTRLTVL.

This clonotype has a count of ten or more. This chain uses TRBV6-2 or TRBV6-3 with TRBJ1-5, with D perhaps TRBD1 (5 bases). Germline V gene lookup returns CDR1 MNHEY and CDR2 SVGEGT. V was clipped by 5 bases and J by 6 bases, with 8 bases between them. CDR3 length: 12 residues. The CDR3 loop is CASSHQGQPQHF. The CDR3 nucleotides read TGTGCCAGCAGTCACCAGGGTCAGCCCCAGCATTTT.

Concerning this clonotype: A much bigger clone sits one base away, suggesting this may be a read error. The chain recombines TRBV30 with TRBJ1-3; no firm D call. Germline V lookup: CDR1 GTSNPN, CDR2 SVGIG (reference sequence). This CDR3 spans 14 amino acids. The V end was cut by 2 bases, the J end by 3 bases, with 11 bases between. CDR3 sequence (DNA): TGTGCCTGGAGTCCGGCCCTCTTTGGAAACACCATATATTTT. Its translation is CAWSPALFGNTIYF. The variable domain in full, with the rest retrieved from reference TRBV30 and TRBJ1-3, is SQTIHQWPATLVQPVGSPLSLECTVEGTSNPNLYWYRQAAGRGLQLLFYSVGIGQISSEVPQNLSASRPQDRQFILSSKKLLLSDSGFYLCAWSPALFGNTIYFGEGSWLTVV.

The chain uses TRBV6-5 and TRBJ1-5; a weak D match, TRBD1 (6 bases). The CDR3 has 14 amino acids. Trimming pared 2 bases from V and 4 bases from J, leaving 9 bases between. In germline, CDR1 is MNHEY, CDR2 SVGAGI. The CDR3 spells CASSYAGANQPQHF. In DNA, the CDR3 is TGTGCCAGCAGTTACGCGGGGGCTAATCAGCCCCAGCATTTT.